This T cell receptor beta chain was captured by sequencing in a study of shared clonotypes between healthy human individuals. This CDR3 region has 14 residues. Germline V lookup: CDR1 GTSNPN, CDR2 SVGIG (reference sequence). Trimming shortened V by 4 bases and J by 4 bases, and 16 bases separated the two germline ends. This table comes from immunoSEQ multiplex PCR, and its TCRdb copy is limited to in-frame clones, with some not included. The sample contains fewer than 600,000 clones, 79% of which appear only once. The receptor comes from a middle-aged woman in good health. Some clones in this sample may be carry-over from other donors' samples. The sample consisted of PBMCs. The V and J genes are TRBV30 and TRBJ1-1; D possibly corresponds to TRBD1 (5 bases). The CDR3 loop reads CAWISGRGSTEAFF. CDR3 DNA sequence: TGTGCCTGGATATCGGGGCGAGGAAGCACTGAAGCTTTCTTT.